This T cell receptor (beta chain) was retrieved from a study of blood T cell repertoires in COVID-19. The wider study: Samples representing acute and convalescent COVID-19 were sourced from the United States, Italy and Spain. T cells, B-cell-depleted T cells, or PBMCs provided the cDNA or gDNA that served as material.

Recruitment covered about two dozen US areas and drew participants whose ages spanned 18 to 89 years. TCRdb keeps only in-frame clones here, not all; method: immunoSEQ multiplex PCR. The sample includes roughly 360,000 clones, approximately 87% of them seen just once. J lost 4 bases, V lost 4 bases, and 7 bases had no gene match. This CDR3 has 15 amino acids. Germline CDR1 reads SNHLY; CDR2 reads FYNNEI. This receptor was obtained from a woman in her twenties or thirties with acute COVID-19. The sequencing input was PBMCs or T cells enriched from blood (not recorded which). The rearrangement uses TRBV2 and TRBJ2-7, with TRBD1 matching 10 bases. CDR3 loop: CASSAGGQGIYEQYF. The CDR3 bases are TGTGCCAGCAGTGCCGGGGGACAGGGGATATACGAGCAGTACTTC. Combining the CDR3 with reference TRBV2 and TRBJ2-7 gives the whole variable domain EPEVTQTPSHQVTQMGQEVILRCVPISNHLYFYWYRQILGQKVEFLVSFYNNEISEKSEIFDDQFSVERPDGSNFTLKIRSTKLEDSAMYFCASSAGGQGIYEQYFGPGTRLTVT.